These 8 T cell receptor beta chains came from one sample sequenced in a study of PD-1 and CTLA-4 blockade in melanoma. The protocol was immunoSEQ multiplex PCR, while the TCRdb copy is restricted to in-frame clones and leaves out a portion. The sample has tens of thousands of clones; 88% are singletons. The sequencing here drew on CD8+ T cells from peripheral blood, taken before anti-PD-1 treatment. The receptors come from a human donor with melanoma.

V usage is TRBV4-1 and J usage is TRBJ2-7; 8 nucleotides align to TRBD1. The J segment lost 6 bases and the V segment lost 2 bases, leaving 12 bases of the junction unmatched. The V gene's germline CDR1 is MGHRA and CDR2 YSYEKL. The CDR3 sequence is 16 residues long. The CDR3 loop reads CASSQPPTGDFGEQYF. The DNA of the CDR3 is TGCGCCAGCAGCCAACCTCCGACAGGGGATTTCGGCGAGCAGTACTTC.

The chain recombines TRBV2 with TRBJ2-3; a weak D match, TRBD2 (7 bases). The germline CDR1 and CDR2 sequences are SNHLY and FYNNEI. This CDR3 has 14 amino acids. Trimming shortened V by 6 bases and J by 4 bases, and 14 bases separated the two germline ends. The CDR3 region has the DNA TGTGCCAGCAGCCCTAGGGGGGGCCCAGATACGCAGTATTTT. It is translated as CASSPRGGPDTQYF.

CDR3 DNA: TGCGCCAGCAGCCCCCGGGGGGAGCGGGGGTTCTCCTACAATGAGCAGTTCTTC. This gives the protein CASSPRGERGFSYNEQFF. The V call is TRBV5-1, the J call TRBJ2-1; 8 bases are shared with TRBD2. CDR1 SGHRS and CDR2 YFSETQ come from the germline V gene. After removal of 4 bases from V and 0 bases from J, the junction contained 12 bases not matched to a gene. This CDR3 spans 18 amino acids.

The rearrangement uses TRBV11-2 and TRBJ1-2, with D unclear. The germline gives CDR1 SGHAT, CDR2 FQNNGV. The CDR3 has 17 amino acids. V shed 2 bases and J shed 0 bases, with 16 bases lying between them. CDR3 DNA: TGTGCCAGCAGCTTAACCGCCAGGCCGATTTCTAACTATGGCTACACCTTC. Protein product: CASSLTARPISNYGYTF.

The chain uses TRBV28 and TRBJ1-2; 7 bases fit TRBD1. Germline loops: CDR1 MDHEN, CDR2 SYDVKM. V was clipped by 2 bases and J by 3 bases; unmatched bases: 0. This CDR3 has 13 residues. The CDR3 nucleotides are TGTGCCAGCAGTTTACAGGGGGACTATGGCTACACCTTC. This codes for CASSLQGDYGYTF.

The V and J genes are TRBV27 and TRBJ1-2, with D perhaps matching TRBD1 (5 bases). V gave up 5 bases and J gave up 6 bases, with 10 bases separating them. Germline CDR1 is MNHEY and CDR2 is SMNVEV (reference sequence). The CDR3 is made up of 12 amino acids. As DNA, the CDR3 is TGTGCCAGCAGTCAAGGGGCGAATGGCTACACCTTC. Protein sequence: CASSQGANGYTF.

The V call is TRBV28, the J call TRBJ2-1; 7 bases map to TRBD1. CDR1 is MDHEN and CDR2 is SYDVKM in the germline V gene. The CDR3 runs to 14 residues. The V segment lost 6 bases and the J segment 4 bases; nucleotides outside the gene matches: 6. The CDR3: CASSTGTAYNEQFF. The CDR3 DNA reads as TGTGCCAGCAGCACTGGGACAGCTTACAATGAGCAGTTCTTC.

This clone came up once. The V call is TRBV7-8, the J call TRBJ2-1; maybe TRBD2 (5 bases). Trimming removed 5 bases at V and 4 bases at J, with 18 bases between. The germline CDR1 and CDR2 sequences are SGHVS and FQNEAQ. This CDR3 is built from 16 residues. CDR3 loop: CASSHLISGVYNEQFF. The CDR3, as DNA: TGTGCCAGCAGCCACTTGATTTCCGGGGTTTACAATGAGCAGTTCTTC.